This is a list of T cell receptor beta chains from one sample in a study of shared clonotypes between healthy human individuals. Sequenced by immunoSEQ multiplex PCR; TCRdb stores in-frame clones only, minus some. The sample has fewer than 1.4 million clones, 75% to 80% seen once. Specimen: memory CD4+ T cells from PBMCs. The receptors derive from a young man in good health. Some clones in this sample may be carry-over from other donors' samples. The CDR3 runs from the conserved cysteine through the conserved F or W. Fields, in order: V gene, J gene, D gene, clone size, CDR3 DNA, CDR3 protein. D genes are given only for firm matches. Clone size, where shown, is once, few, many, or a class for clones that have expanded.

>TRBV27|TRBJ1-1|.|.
TGTGCCAGCAGCTTAAGGGGGTTCACTGAAGCTTTCTTT
CASSLRGFTEAFF
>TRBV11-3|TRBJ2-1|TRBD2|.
TGTGCCAGCAGCTTAGGCCGACTAGCGGAGCAGTTCTTC
CASSLGRLAEQFF
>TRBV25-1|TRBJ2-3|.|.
TGTGCCAGCAGTCCTAGCTCTACCACAGATACGCAGTATTTT
CASSPSSTTDTQYF
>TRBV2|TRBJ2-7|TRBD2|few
TGTGCCAGCAGACCCAGACTAGCGGGAGGGATCGAGCAGTACTTC
CASRPRLAGGIEQYF
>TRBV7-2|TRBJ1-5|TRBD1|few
TGTGCCAGCAGCTTAGGAGGTGGAGGGGGCTTCAATCAGCCCCAGCATTTT
CASSLGGGGGFNQPQHF
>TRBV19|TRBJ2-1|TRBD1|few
TGTGCCAGTAGACCTCGGGCCGGGACAGGGGACAATGAGCAGTTCTTC
CASRPRAGTGDNEQFF
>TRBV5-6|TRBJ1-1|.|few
TGTGCCAGCCGGCGGACCCCGACCACTGAAGCTTTCTTT
CASRRTPTTEAFF
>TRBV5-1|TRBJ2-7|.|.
TGCGCCAGCAGCCGACTTCCGGGTCAAACCTACGAGCAGTACTTC
CASSRLPGQTYEQYF
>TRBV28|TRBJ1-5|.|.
TGTGCCAGCAGTTTAGTCGGCCTCCAGCATTTT
CASSLVGLQHF
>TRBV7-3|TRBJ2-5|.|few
TGTGCCAGCAGCTCGACCGGTGGGAGTTGGGAGACCCAGTACTTC
CASSSTGGSWETQYF